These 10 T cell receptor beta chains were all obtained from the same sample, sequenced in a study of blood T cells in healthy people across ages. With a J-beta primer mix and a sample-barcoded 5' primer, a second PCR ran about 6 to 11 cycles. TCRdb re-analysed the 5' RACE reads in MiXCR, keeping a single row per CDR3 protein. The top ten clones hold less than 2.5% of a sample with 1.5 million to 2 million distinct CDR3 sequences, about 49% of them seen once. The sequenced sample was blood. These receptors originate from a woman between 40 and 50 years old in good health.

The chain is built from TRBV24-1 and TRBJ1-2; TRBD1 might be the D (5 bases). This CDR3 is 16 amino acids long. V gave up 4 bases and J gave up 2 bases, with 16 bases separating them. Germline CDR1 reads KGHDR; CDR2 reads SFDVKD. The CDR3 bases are TGTGCCACCAGTGAAGGACACCGGCAGGGCAACTATGGCTACACCTTC. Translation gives CATSEGHRQGNYGYTF.

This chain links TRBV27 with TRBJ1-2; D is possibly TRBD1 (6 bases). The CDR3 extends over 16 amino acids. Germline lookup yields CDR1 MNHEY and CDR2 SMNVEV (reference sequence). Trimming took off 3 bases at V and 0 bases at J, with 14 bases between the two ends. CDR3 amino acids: CASSFWGARTNYGYTF. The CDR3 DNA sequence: TGTGCCAGCAGTTTTTGGGGGGCCCGGACTAACTATGGCTACACCTTC.

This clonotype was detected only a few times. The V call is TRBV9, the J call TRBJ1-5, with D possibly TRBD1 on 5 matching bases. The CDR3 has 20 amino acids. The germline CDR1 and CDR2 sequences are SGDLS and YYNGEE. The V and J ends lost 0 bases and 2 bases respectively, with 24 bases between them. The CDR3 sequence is CASSVDVTGGLRGCNQPQHF. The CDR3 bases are TGTGCCAGCAGCGTAGATGTCACGGGGGGGTTGAGGGGTTGCAATCAGCCCCAGCATTTT.

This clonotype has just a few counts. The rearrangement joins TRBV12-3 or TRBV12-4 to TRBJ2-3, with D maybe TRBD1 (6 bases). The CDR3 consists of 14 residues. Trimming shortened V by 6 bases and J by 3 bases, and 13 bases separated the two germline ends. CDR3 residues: CASSSGTRTDTQYF. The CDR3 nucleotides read TGTGCCAGCAGCTCCGGGACACGGACAGATACGCAGTATTTT.

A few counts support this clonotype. Written as DNA, the CDR3 is TGTGCCACCAGTGACCCCGGGACTAGCGGGCCCCGAGGGGATACGCAGTATTTT. Protein product: CATSDPGTSGPRGDTQYF. The V and J genes are TRBV24-1 and TRBJ2-3, with 12 bases that match TRBD2. The junction had 13 bases not matched to a gene; V was cut back by 4 bases and J by 6 bases. From germline, CDR1 is KGHDR and CDR2 SFDVKD. The CDR3 totals 18 residues.

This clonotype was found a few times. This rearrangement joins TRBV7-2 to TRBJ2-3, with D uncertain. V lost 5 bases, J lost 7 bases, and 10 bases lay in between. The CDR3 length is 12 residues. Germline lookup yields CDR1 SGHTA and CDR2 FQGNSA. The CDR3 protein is CASSRPENTQYF. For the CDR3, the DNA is TGTGCCAGCAGCCGTCCGGAAAATACGCAGTATTTT.

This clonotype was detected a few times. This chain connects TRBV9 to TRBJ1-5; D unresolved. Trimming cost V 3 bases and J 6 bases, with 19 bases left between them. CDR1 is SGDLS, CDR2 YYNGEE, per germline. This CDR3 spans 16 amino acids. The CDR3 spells CASSAPRIGIGQPQHF. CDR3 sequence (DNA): TGTGCCAGCAGCGCCCCCAGGATCGGAATTGGTCAGCCCCAGCATTTT. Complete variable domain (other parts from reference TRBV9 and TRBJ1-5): DSGVTQTPKHLITATGQRVTLRCSPRSGDLSVYWYQQSLDQGLQFLIQYYNGEERAKGNILERFSAQQFPDLHSELNLSSLELGDSALYFCASSAPRIGIGQPQHFGDGTRLSIL.

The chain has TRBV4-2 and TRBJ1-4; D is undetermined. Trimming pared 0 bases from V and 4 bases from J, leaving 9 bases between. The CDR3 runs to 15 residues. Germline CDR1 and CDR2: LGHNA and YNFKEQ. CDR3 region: CASSQDYGINEKLFF. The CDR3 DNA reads TGTGCCAGCAGCCAAGATTACGGAATTAATGAAAAACTGTTTTTT.

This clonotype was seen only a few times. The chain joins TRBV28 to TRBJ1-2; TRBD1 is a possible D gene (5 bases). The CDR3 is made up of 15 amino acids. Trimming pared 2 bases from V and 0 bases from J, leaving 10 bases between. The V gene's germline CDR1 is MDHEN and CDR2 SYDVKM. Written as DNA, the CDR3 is TGTGCCAGCAGTTTACCGGACATCCCTAACTATGGCTACACCTTC. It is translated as CASSLPDIPNYGYTF.

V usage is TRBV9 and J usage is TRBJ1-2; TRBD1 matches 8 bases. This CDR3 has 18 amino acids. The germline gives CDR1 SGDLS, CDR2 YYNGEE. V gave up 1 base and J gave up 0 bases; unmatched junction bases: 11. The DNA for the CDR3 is TGTGCCAGCAGCGTATCGGCAGGGGGCCTCTTAGCTAACTATGGCTACACCTTC. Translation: CASSVSAGGLLANYGYTF.